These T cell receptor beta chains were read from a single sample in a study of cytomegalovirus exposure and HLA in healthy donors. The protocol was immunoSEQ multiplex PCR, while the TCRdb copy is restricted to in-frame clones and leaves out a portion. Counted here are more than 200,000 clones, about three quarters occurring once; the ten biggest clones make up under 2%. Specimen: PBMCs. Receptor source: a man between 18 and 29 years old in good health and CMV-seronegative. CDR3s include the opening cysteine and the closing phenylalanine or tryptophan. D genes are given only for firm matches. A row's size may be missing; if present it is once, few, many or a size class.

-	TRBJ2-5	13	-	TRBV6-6	CASSYMQIETQYF	TGTGCCAGCAGTTACATGCAGATAGAGACCCAGTACTTC
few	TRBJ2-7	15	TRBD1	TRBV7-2	CASSLAGTGGDEQYF	TGTGCCAGCAGCCTAGCCGGGACAGGGGGGGACGAGCAGTACTTC
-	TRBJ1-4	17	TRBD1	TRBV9	CASSRGTGWSTNEKLFF	TGTGCCAGCAGCCGGGGGACAGGGTGGTCAACTAATGAAAAACTGTTTTTT
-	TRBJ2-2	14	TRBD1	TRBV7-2	CASSSGQGTGELFF	TGTGCCAGCAGCTCAGGACAGGGAACCGGGGAGCTGTTTTTT
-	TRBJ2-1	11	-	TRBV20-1	CSAPAGPEQFF	TGCAGTGCTCCGGCGGGGCCCGAGCAGTTCTTC
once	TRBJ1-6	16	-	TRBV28	CASSSGGTSYNSPLHF	TGTGCCAGCAGTTCGGGGGGAACGTCCTATAATTCACCCCTCCACTTT
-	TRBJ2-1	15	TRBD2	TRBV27	CASSIRDYKLDEQFF	TGTGCCAGCTCCATTAGGGACTATAAGTTAGATGAGCAGTTCTTC
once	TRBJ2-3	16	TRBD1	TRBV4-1	CASSPGQGPYTDTQYF	TGCGCCAGCAGCCCAGGACAGGGGCCCTACACAGATACGCAGTATTTT
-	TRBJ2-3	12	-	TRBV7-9	CASSLDSPTEYF	TGTGCCAGCAGCCTCGACTCCCCCACGGAGTATTTT
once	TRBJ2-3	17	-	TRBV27	CASSTNPTGGVPDTQYF	TGTGCCAGCAGTACTAATCCGACAGGAGGAGTCCCAGATACGCAGTATTTT
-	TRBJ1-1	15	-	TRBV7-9	CASSLGQGWNTEAFF	TGTGCCAGCAGCTTAGGTCAGGGGTGGAACACTGAAGCTTTCTTT
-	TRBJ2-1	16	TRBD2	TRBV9	CASSTGLAGGLSEQFF	TGTGCCAGCAGCACCGGACTAGCGGGAGGGCTAAGTGAGCAGTTCTTC
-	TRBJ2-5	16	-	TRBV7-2	CASSPPTALYQETQYF	TGTGCCAGCAGCCCTCCGACAGCGCTGTACCAAGAGACCCAGTACTTC
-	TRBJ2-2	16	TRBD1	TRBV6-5	CASSYPSGGNTGELFF	TGTGCCAGCAGTTACCCCTCAGGGGGAAACACCGGGGAGCTGTTTTTT
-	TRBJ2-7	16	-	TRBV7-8	CASSPTHLGTPYEQYF	TGTGCCAGCAGCCCTACTCACCTAGGGACACCATACGAGCAGTACTTC
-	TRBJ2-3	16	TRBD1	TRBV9	CASSTQYRGATDTQYF	TGTGCCAGCAGCACACAATACAGGGGCGCTACAGATACGCAGTATTTT
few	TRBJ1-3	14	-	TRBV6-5	CASSFGGSGNTIYF	TGTGCCAGCAGTTTTGGGGGGTCTGGAAACACCATATATTTT
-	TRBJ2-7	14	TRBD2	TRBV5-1	CASSGLAGAYEQYF	TGCGCCAGCAGTGGGCTAGCGGGAGCCTACGAGCAGTACTTC
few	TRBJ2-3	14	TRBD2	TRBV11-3	CASSSSGGTDTQYF	TGTGCCAGCAGCTCCAGCGGGGGCACAGATACGCAGTATTTT
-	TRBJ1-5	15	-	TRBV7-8	CASSLEVGGGQPQHF	TGTGCCAGCAGCTTAGAGGTGGGGGGGGGCCAGCCCCAGCATTTT
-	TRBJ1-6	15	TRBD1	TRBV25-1	CASSGSTGLNSPLHF	TGTGCCAGCAGTGGATCGACAGGGCTAAATTCACCCCTCCACTTT
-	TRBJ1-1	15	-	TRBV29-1	CSANGQKDMNTEAFF	TGCAGCGCTAACGGACAGAAAGATATGAACACTGAAGCTTTCTTT
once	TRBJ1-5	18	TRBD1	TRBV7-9	CASSSERDRGYYWQPQHF	TGTGCCAGCAGTTCAGAACGGGACAGGGGGTATTATTGGCAGCCCCAGCATTTT
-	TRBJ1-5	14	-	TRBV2	CASSEYLGNQPQHF	TGTGCCAGCAGTGAATACTTGGGCAATCAGCCCCAGCATTTT
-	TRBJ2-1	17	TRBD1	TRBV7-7	CASSLITDGQGAGEQFF	TGTGCTAGCAGCTTAATTACCGATGGACAGGGGGCGGGTGAGCAGTTCTTC
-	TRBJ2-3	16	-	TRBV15	CATSRDPPPAADTQYF	TGTGCCACCAGCAGAGATCCCCCCCCCGCGGCAGATACGCAGTATTTT
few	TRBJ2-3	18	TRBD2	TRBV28	CASSKGLAGVAYTDTQYF	TGTGCCAGCAGTAAAGGACTAGCGGGAGTGGCCTACACAGATACGCAGTATTTT
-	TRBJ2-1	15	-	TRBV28	CASIERGSSYNEQFF	TGTGCCAGCATAGAAAGGGGGAGCTCCTACAATGAGCAGTTCTTC
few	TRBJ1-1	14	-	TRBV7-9	CASSLGGVNTEAFF	TGTGCCAGCAGCTTAGGGGGGGTGAACACTGAAGCTTTCTTT